The 27 T cell receptor beta chains listed next were all sequenced from one sample in a study of shared clonotypes between healthy human individuals. Sequenced by immunoSEQ multiplex PCR; TCRdb stores in-frame clones only, minus some. Of about 490,000 clones listed, roughly 80% are singletons. Material for sequencing was PBMCs. These receptors all stem from a woman between 40 and 50 years old in good health. Some clones in this sample may be carry-over from other donors' samples.

The chain combines TRBV5-1 with TRBJ2-2; maybe TRBD2 (6 bases). Trimming pared 4 bases from V and 1 base from J, leaving 14 bases between. This CDR3 is 16 amino acids long. The germline V gene has CDR1 SGHRS and CDR2 YFSETQ. CDR3 bases: TGCGCCAGCAGCCGCAGACTAGACAAGAACACCGGGGAGCTGTTTTTT. Translated, it gives CASSRRLDKNTGELFF.

This clone came up once. This sequence joins TRBV28 and TRBJ2-7; TRBD1 aligns across 10 bases. The CDR3 covers 13 residues. CDR1 is MDHEN, CDR2 SYDVKM, per germline. V trimming: 6 bases; J trimming: 2 bases; junction bases outside the gene matches: 1. The DNA of the CDR3 is TGTGCCAGCAGGGGACAGGGGACCTACGAGCAGTACTTC. This sequence encodes CASRGQGTYEQYF.

The chain joins TRBV20-1 to TRBJ1-1; no clear D gene. Trimming removed 6 bases at V and 2 bases at J, with 7 bases between. CDR1 is DFQATT, CDR2 SNEGSKA, per germline (reference sequence). The CDR3 has 11 amino acids. The chain's CDR3 is CSAPINTEAFF. CDR3 in DNA: TGCAGTGCCCCTATCAACACTGAAGCTTTCTTT.

V and J are TRBV28 and TRBJ1-1; D is unresolved. CDR1 is MDHEN and CDR2 is SYDVKM in the germline V gene. The CDR3 is 15 amino acids. V gave up 2 bases and J gave up 1 base, with 11 bases separating them. Here the CDR3 reads CASSLGLAGNTEAFF. The CDR3 coding sequence is TGTGCCAGCAGTTTAGGTTTGGCAGGGAACACTGAAGCTTTCTTT. The entire variable domain, with the rest obtained from reference TRBV28 and TRBJ1-1, is as follows: DVKVTQSSRYLVKRTGEKVFLECVQDMDHENMFWYRQDPGLGLRLIYFSYDVKMKEKGDIPEGYSVSREKKERFSLILESASTNQTSMYLCASSLGLAGNTEAFFGQGTRLTVV.

As concerns this clone: This sequence is one base from a far larger clone and is likely a read error. Other DNA sequences of this sample code for an identical CDR3. V usage is TRBV25-1 and J usage is TRBJ1-2; weak D call: TRBD1 (5 bases). The CDR3 consists of 14 residues. The V gene lost 4 bases and the J gene lost 3 bases, with 12 bases spanning the gap. CDR1 and CDR2 (germline): MGHDK, SYGVNS. The CDR3: CASSAGTDHYGYTF. Here the CDR3 DNA reads TGTGCCAGCAGTGCAGGGACGGACCACTATGGCTACACCTTC.

V and J are TRBV7-2 and TRBJ2-7; D ambiguous. The CDR3 loop spans 14 amino acids. In germline, CDR1 is SGHTA, CDR2 FQGNSA. Trimming removed 5 bases from V and 6 bases from J, with 17 bases in between. The CDR3 coding sequence is TGTGCCAGCAGCCGAGGACGTCCTTCGGGCGAGCAGTACTTC. Its protein is CASSRGRPSGEQYF.

Regarding this clone: A far larger clone is one nucleotide away, so this likely arose from a read error. CDR3 amino acids: CTTSREEEIYEQYF. DNA for the CDR3: TGTACCACCAGCAGAGAGGAGGAAATCTACGAGCAGTACTTC. The chain employs TRBV15 and TRBJ2-7, with D possibly being TRBD2 (5 bases). From germline, CDR1 is LNHNV and CDR2 YYDKDF (reference sequence). This CDR3 contains 14 residues.

The V and J genes are TRBV14 and TRBJ2-5; D gene unclear. Germline loops: CDR1 SGHDN, CDR2 FVKESK. The ends were cut back, 5 bases at V and 4 bases at J, with 8 bases in the middle. This CDR3 is 12 amino acids long. The CDR3 nucleotides are TGTGCCAGCAGCTCGGCACGAGAGACCCAGTACTTC. This encodes CASSSARETQYF.

This clone has only one observation. With only one base between it and a far larger clone, this is likely a read error. The chain joins TRBV6-5 to TRBJ1-5, with D perhaps TRBD1 (5 bases). The V gene lost 0 bases and the J gene lost 0 bases, with 9 bases spanning the gap. This CDR3 is built from 16 residues. Germline V lookup: CDR1 MNHEY, CDR2 SVGAGI. This CDR3 is CASSYSTVYSNQPQHF. The CDR3, as DNA: TGTGCCAGCAGTTACTCGACAGTCTATAGCAATCAGCCCCAGCATTTT.

This chain joins TRBV29-1 and TRBJ1-3; D gene uncertain. CDR1 is SQVTM and CDR2 is ANQGSEA in the germline V gene. With 7 bases removed from V and 4 bases from J, the gap between germline ends came to 11 bases. This CDR3 region has 12 residues. The CDR3 is CSALSQGNTIYF. CDR3 nucleotide sequence: TGCAGCGCCCTCTCCCAGGGAAACACCATATATTTT.

This chain joins TRBV2 and TRBJ2-6; D gene ambiguous. Germline V gives CDR1 SNHLY, CDR2 FYNNEI. V lost 7 bases to trimming and J lost 1 base, with 8 bases between them. The CDR3 sequence is 14 residues long. The DNA of the CDR3 is TGTGCCAGCACCCCCAGATCTGGGGCCAACGTCCTGACTTTC. It specifies CASTPRSGANVLTF.

V gene TRBV5-6 combines with J gene TRBJ1-2; 8 bases line up with TRBD1. Losses at the gene ends were 5 bases for V and 4 bases for J; bases not matched to a gene: 10. The CDR3 has 15 residues. From germline, CDR1 is SGHDT and CDR2 YYEEEE. CDR3 region: CASRFPAGGVYGYTF. The CDR3 bases are TGTGCCAGCAGGTTCCCCGCAGGGGGCGTCTATGGCTACACCTTC.

A note on this clone: Other nucleotide sequences in the sample specify the same CDR3. The chain combines TRBV6-1 with TRBJ2-2; no reliable D call. The germline V gene has CDR1 MNHNS and CDR2 SASEGT. The length of the CDR3 is 14 residues. The V end was cut by 1 base, the J end by 1 base, with 4 bases between. Here the CDR3 DNA reads TGTGCCAGCAGTGAAGTGGAGAACACCGGGGAGCTGTTTTTT. Amino acid sequence: CASSEVENTGELFF.

The count of this clone is one. This likely reflects a read error, since a far larger clone is one base away. This specimen includes other DNA sequences encoding the same CDR3. The chain links TRBV29-1 to TRBJ2-5, with 11 bases identical to TRBD1. The J call may be faulty, since TRBJ2-7 better matches the DNA end. The germline CDR1 and CDR2 sequences are SQVTM and ANQGSEA. The CDR3 is 14 amino acids. The CDR3 coding sequence is TGCAGCGTTGAGGGGGACAGGGGGATCTACGAGCAGTACTTC. It encodes CSVEGDRGIYEQYF.

The gene calls are TRBV4-1 and TRBJ1-1; D is unclear. CDR1 and CDR2 (germline): MGHRA, YSYEKL. Deletions cut 2 bases from V and 0 bases from J, with 7 bases between. The CDR3 length is 14 residues. CDR3 loop: CASSQKLMNTEAFF. As DNA, the CDR3 is TGCGCCAGCAGCCAAAAACTCATGAACACTGAAGCTTTCTTT.

Ten or more counts support this clone. The chain recombines TRBV27 with TRBJ2-7, with TRBD2 matching over 8 bases. Germline assignment: CDR1 MNHEY and CDR2 SMNVEV (reference sequence). This CDR3 has 15 amino acids. The junction had 13 bases not matched to a gene; V was cut back by 2 bases and J by 10 bases. The CDR3 loop is CASSLGTSPYTEQYF. The CDR3 nucleotides are TGTGCCAGCAGTTTAGGGACTAGTCCCTATACGGAACAGTACTTC.

The chain employs TRBV28 and TRBJ2-5, with 10 bases aligning to TRBD1. Germline loops: CDR1 MDHEN, CDR2 SYDVKM. The V segment lost 7 bases and the J segment 1 base; nucleotides outside the gene matches: 12. CDR3 size: 17 residues. CDR3 sequence: CASTSPGGQGFQETQYF. CDR3 sequence (DNA): TGTGCCAGCACCTCCCCCGGGGGACAGGGGTTCCAAGAGACCCAGTACTTC. The whole variable domain, remainder taken from reference TRBV28 and TRBJ2-5, is DVKVTQSSRYLVKRTGEKVFLECVQDMDHENMFWYRQDPGLGLRLIYFSYDVKMKEKGDIPEGYSVSREKKERFSLILESASTNQTSMYLCASTSPGGQGFQETQYFGPGTRLLVL.

In its sample, this clone was seen a few times. CDR3 nucleotide sequence: TGTGCCAGTAGTATGCTGGGTGGTGGCTACACCTTC. Protein: CASSMLGGGYTF. This rearrangement joins TRBV19 to TRBJ1-2; D remains unclear. V lost 3 bases, J lost 7 bases, and 9 bases lay in between. This CDR3 region has 12 residues. Germline V gene data show CDR1 as LNHDA and CDR2 as SQIVND (reference sequence).

As to this clone: A far larger clone is a single base away, which makes a read error likely. V usage is TRBV18 and J usage is TRBJ1-1, with D hard to call. The CDR3 sequence is 14 residues long. The germline CDR1 and CDR2 sequences are KGHSH and LQKENI. With 5 bases removed from V and 2 bases from J, the gap between germline ends came to 12 bases. CDR3 loop: CASSGVNVNTEAFF. The CDR3 coding sequence is TGTGCCAGCTCAGGGGTAAACGTAAACACTGAAGCTTTCTTT.

The chain employs TRBV5-1 and TRBJ2-1, with D tentatively TRBD1 (6 bases). Germline lookup yields CDR1 SGHRS and CDR2 YFSETQ. The CDR3 covers 14 residues. Trimming removed 5 bases from V and 8 bases from J, with 17 bases in between. The CDR3 DNA is TGCGCCAGCAGTTACGGGACATTGGGCGATGAGCAGTTCTTC. Protein sequence: CASSYGTLGDEQFF.

Remarks on this clone: At one of its ends the junction is not consistent with the germline gene, which may arise from a read error. The chain joins TRBV5-3 to TRBJ1-2, with 9 bases lining up with TRBD1. TRBV5-3 is known as an ORF, though its function is uncertain. The CDR3 has 14 residues. CDR3 bases: TGTGCCAGCAGCTTAGGGACAGGGAGCTATGGCTACACCTTC. Protein product: CASSLGTGSYGYTF.

The chain is built from TRBV4-1 and TRBJ2-1, with TRBD2 identical over 10 bases. Germline CDR1 is MGHRA and CDR2 is YSYEKL. The CDR3 length is 16 residues. V was pared by 4 bases and J by 5 bases, with 8 bases of the junction left unmatched. CDR3 protein: CASSRPTSGDNNEQFF. CDR3 DNA sequence: TGCGCCAGCAGCCGACCAACTAGCGGGGACAACAATGAGCAGTTCTTC.

The J gene is TRBJ2-1, the V gene TRBV7-6, with TRBD2 matching over 10 bases. With 4 bases clipped from V and 4 bases from J, the junction kept 10 bases outside the gene matches. The CDR3 totals 17 residues. Germline loops: CDR1 SGHVS, CDR2 FNYEAQ. The CDR3 spells CASSSGLAIGVYNEQFF. In DNA, the CDR3 is TGTGCCAGCAGCTCGGGACTAGCGATTGGGGTTTACAATGAGCAGTTCTTC.

V gene TRBV5-1 combines with J gene TRBJ2-7; unclear D gene. CDR1 is SGHRS, CDR2 YFSETQ, per germline. The CDR3 is 13 amino acids. With 1 base removed from V and 0 bases from J, the gap between germline ends came to 5 bases. The CDR3 spells CASSLSPSYEQYF. The CDR3 DNA reads TGCGCCAGCAGCTTGTCTCCCTCCTACGAGCAGTACTTC.

The chain is built from TRBV5-5 and TRBJ1-2; 7 positions agree with TRBD1. The trim removed 6 bases at V and 3 bases at J, leaving 11 bases unmatched. CDR1 and CDR2 from the germline V gene are SGHKS and YYEKEE (reference sequence). This CDR3 is built from 15 residues. CDR3 protein: CASTYRTGADYGYTF. The CDR3 nucleotides read TGTGCCAGCACGTACCGAACAGGGGCGGACTATGGCTACACCTTC.

A few counts support this clone. CDR3 residues: CASSFVRGAYQPQHF. CDR3 coding DNA: TGTGCCAGCAGTTTTGTCAGGGGAGCCTATCAGCCCCAGCATTTT. V and J are TRBV28 and TRBJ1-5; possibly TRBD1 for D (6 bases). Germline CDR1 is MDHEN and CDR2 is SYDVKM. The CDR3 consists of 15 residues. Trimming took off 3 bases at V and 5 bases at J, with 14 bases between the two ends.

The genes are TRBV7-9 and TRBJ2-7; perhaps TRBD2 as D (6 bases). Matching the DNA end better, TRBJ2-1 makes the J call doubtful. The CDR3 totals 15 residues. Germline V gene sequence: CDR1 SEHNR, CDR2 FQNEAQ (reference sequence). The DNA for the CDR3 is TGTGCCAGCAGCCTGGGGACTTTGAAGGACAATGAGCAGTTCTTC. Translation: CASSLGTLKDNEQFF.